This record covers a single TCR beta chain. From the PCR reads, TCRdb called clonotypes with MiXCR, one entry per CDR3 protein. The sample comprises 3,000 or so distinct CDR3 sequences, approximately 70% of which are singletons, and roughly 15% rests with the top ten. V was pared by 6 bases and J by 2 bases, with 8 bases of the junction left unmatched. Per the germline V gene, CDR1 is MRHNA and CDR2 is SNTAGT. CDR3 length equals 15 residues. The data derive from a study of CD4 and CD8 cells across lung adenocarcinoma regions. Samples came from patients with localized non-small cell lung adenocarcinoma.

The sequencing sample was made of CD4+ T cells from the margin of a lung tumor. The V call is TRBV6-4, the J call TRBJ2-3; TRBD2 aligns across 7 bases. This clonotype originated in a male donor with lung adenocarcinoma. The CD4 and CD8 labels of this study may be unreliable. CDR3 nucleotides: TGTGCCAGCAGGGGGGGGGACGGCGACACAGATACGCAGTATTTT. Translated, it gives CASRGGDGDTDTQYF.